This TCR beta chain emerged from a study of cytomegalovirus exposure and HLA in healthy donors. Study as a whole: Some 180 million T cells yielded under 130 million unique TCR beta sequences in earlier analysis.

About this clone itself: Its antigen is unknown.

Findings and limits, study-wide: What was likely a sequencing artifact was a cluster of highly shared sequence variants. Some TCR beta chains (over 150 of them) were listed as cytomegalovirus-associated.

Healthy bone marrow donors made up the donors. 13 Jbeta primers and 60 Vbeta primers were used for the PCR. Data came from immunoSEQ multiplex PCR; TCRdb stores just in-frame clones and leaves some out. The data hold more than 70,000 clones, with around four fifths observed a single time. CDR3 length equals 15 residues. Trimming cost V 5 bases and J 2 bases; bases outside gene matches: 8. From germline, CDR1 is MDHEN and CDR2 SYDVKM. The gene calls are TRBV28 and TRBJ1-1, with 7 bases identical to TRBD1. The sequencing input was PBMCs. The receptor's source is a boy between 10 and 17 years old in good health and CMV-seronegative. The CDR3 DNA is TGTGCCAGCAGTCTTTCGACAGGGCTAAACACTGAAGCTTTCTTT. It specifies CASSLSTGLNTEAFF. Combining the CDR3 with reference TRBV28 and TRBJ1-1 gives the whole variable domain DVKVTQSSRYLVKRTGEKVFLECVQDMDHENMFWYRQDPGLGLRLIYFSYDVKMKEKGDIPEGYSVSREKKERFSLILESASTNQTSMYLCASSLSTGLNTEAFFGQGTRLTVV.